This T cell receptor (beta chain) appears in the sequencing data of a study of blood T cell repertoires in COVID-19. CDR1 is MNHEY and CDR2 is SMNVEV in the germline V gene (reference sequence). CDR3 length: 15 residues. The V gene end was trimmed by 5 bases and the J gene end by 0 bases; junction bases not matched to a gene: 4. Authors' data handling: The authors estimated nucleated cell counts from reference gene primer amplification. Profiled with immunoSEQ multiplex PCR; TCRdb holds only in-frame clones, not every one. From that table come the V and J calls and clone size; the DNA was used to work out D and trimming. The sample lists tens of thousands of clones, 89% occurring once.

The sample comprised peripheral blood. This sequence joins TRBV27 and TRBJ2-4; 7 bases map to TRBD1. The clonotype was recovered from a woman aged 60-75 years with active COVID-19. The CDR3 loop is CASSATGLAKNIQYF. Here the CDR3 DNA reads TGTGCCAGCAGTGCGACAGGGCTAGCCAAAAACATTCAGTACTTC.